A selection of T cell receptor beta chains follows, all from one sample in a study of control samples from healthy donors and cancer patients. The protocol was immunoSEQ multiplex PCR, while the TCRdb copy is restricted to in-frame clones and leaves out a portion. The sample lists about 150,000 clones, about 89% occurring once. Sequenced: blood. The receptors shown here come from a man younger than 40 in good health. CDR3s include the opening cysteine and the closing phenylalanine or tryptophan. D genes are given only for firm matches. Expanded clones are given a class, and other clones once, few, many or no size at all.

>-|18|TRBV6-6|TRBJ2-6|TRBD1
CASSRRVQGARGANVLTF
TGTGCCAGCAGTCGAAGAGTCCAGGGGGCGCGAGGGGCCAACGTCCTGACTTTC
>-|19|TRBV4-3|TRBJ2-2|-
CASSQEPIRGRGGSGELFF
TGCGCCAGCAGCCAAGAACCCATTCGCGGCAGGGGTGGATCCGGGGAGCTGTTTTTT
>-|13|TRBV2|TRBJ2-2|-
CASSDLPGGELFF
TGTGCCAGCAGTGACCTACCCGGCGGGGAGCTGTTTTTT
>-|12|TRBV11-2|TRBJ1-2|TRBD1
CASSWTGGGYTF
TGTGCCAGCAGCTGGACAGGAGGGGGCTACACCTTC
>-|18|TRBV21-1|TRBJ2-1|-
CASSNISGTGRSYNEQFF
TGTGCCAGCAGCAATATCTCCGGGACAGGGCGCTCCTACAATGAGCAGTTCTTC
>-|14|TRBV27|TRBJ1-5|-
CASSLEGVNQPQHF
TGTGCCAGCAGTTTAGAGGGGGTCAATCAGCCCCAGCATTTT
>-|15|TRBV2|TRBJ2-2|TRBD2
CASSESGGRAGELFF
TGTGCCAGCAGTGAATCTGGGGGGAGGGCCGGGGAGCTGTTTTTT
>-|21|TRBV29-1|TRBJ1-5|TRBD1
CSVWRGSGEGAKMRGNQPQHF
TGCAGCGTTTGGCGGGGTTCAGGAGAGGGGGCGAAGATGAGGGGCAATCAGCCCCAGCATTTT
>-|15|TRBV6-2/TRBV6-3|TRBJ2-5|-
CASSYGFPRGETQYF
TGTGCCAGCAGTTACGGGTTCCCACGGGGAGAGACCCAGTACTTC
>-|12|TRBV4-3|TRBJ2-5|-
CASSQDGQTQYF
TGCGCCAGCAGCCAAGACGGACAGACCCAGTACTTC
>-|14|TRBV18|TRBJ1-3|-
CASSRGLPGNTIYF
TGTGCCAGCTCACGGGGCCTACCAGGAAACACCATATATTTT
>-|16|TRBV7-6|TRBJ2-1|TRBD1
CASSGGQGGSYNEQFF
TGTGCCAGCAGCGGCGGACAGGGGGGGTCCTACAATGAGCAGTTCTTC
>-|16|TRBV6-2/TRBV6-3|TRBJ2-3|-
CASSYHSAGSTDTQYF
TGTGCCAGCAGTTACCATTCTGCGGGGAGCACAGATACGCAGTATTTT
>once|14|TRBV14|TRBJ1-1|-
CASSPGGLNTEAFF
TGTGCCAGCAGCCCCGGGGGACTGAACACTGAAGCTTTCTTT
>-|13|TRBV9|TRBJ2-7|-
CASSVSDGREQYF
TGTGCCAGCAGCGTTTCGGACGGCAGGGAGCAGTACTTC
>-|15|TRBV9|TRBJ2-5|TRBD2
CASSVIAGKGETQYF
TGTGCCAGCAGCGTGATAGCGGGGAAAGGGGAGACCCAGTACTTC
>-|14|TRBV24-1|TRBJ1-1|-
CATSDTAYRTRTFF
TGTGCCACCAGTGATACAGCATATAGGACTCGGACTTTCTTT
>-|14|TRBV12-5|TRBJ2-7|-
CASGLGPPIYEQYF
TGTGCTAGTGGTTTAGGGCCTCCTATCTACGAGCAGTACTTC
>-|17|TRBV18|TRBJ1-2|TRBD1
CASSANAGTGETSGYTF
TGTGCCAGCTCAGCAAACGCCGGGACAGGGGAGACCTCTGGCTACACCTTC
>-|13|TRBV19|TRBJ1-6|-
CASSWNLNSPLHF
TGTGCCAGTAGTTGGAATCTTAATTCACCCCTCCACTTT
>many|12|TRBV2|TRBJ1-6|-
CASSEGPRSLHF
TGTGCCAGCAGTGAGGGTCCGAGGTCCCTCCACTTT
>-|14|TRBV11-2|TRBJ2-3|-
CASTFSRGVDTQYF
TGTGCCAGCACCTTTAGTAGGGGGGTAGATACGCAGTATTTT
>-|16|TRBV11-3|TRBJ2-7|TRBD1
CASSLEKTGGFYEQYF
TGTGCCAGCAGCTTAGAGAAGACAGGGGGCTTTTACGAGCAGTACTTC
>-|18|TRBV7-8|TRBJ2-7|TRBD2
CASSMLWGAGGDFNEQYF
TGTGCCAGCAGCATGCTTTGGGGAGCGGGAGGGGACTTTAACGAGCAGTACTTC
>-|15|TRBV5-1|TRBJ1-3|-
CASSPPSAGGNTIYF
TGCGCCAGCAGCCCACCCTCCGCCGGTGGAAACACCATATATTTT
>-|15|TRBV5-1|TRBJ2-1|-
CASITYGGSYNEQFF
TGCGCCAGCATAACATACGGAGGATCCTACAATGAGCAGTTCTTC
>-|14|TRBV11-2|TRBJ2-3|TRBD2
CASSLRGGTDTQYF
TGTGCCAGCAGCTTGCGGGGGGGAACAGATACGCAGTATTTT
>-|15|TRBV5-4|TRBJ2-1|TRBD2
CASSPLAGTYNEQFF
TGTGCCAGCAGCCCACTAGCGGGAACCTATAATGAGCAGTTCTTC
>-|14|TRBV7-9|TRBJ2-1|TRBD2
CASSSLAGGNEQFF
TGTGCCAGCAGCTCACTAGCGGGAGGGAATGAGCAGTTCTTC
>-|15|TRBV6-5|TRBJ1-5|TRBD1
CASTQGQGLNQPQHF
TGTGCCAGCACCCAGGGACAGGGACTCAATCAGCCCCAGCATTTT
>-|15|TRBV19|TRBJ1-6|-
CASSIGSSYNSPLHF
TGTGCCAGTAGTATCGGGAGCTCCTATAATTCACCCCTCCACTTT
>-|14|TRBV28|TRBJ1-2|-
CASSQGSGNYGYTF
TGTGCCAGCAGTCAGGGTTCGGGAAACTATGGCTACACCTTC
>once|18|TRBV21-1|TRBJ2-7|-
CASSKARELAGEYYEQYF
TGTGCCAGCAGCAAAGCGAGGGAACTAGCGGGAGAGTACTACGAGCAGTACTTC
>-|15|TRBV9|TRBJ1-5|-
CASSVAGFSGQPQHF
TGTGCCAGCAGCGTAGCGGGGTTTTCAGGTCAGCCCCAGCATTTT
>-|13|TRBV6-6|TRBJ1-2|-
CASTTNSIYGYTF
TGTGCCAGCACTACTAACAGCATCTATGGCTACACCTTC
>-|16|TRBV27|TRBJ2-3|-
CASSPSWEGYTDTQYF
TGTGCCAGCAGTCCCTCGTGGGAAGGGTACACAGATACGCAGTATTTT
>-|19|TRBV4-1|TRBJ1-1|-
CASSHSSSRASGEGTEAFF
TGCGCCAGCAGCCATTCATCCTCGCGGGCTTCCGGGGAGGGGACTGAAGCTTTCTTT
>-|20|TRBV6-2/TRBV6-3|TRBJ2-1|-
CASSGRTGRGFTGTYNEQFF
TGTGCCAGCAGTGGGAGGACAGGAAGAGGGTTTACGGGGACCTACAATGAGCAGTTCTTC
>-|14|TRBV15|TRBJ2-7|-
CATSRPGLASEQYF
TGTGCCACCAGCCGCCCAGGGCTAGCGAGCGAGCAGTACTTC